The rows below give T cell receptor beta chains drawn from one sample of a study of cytomegalovirus exposure and HLA in healthy donors. Libraries were prepared by immunoSEQ multiplex PCR; TCRdb keeps only in-frame clonotypes and omits some of them. Here the sample spans tens of thousands of clones, 90% to 95% being singletons. Material for sequencing was PBMCs. The source is a woman under 40 in good health and CMV-seronegative. Each CDR3 is given with its conserved first and last residue. Fields, in order: clone size, V gene, J gene, D gene, CDR3 protein, CDR3 DNA. The D gene is left open where the match is weak. Only some rows state a clone size, as once, few, many or a class for expanded clones.

abundance: once
v_gene: TRBV4-3
j_gene: TRBJ2-1
d_gene: .
CDR3aa: CASSQSSRGSEQFF
CDR3nt: TGCGCCAGCAGCCAATCCTCTAGGGGGAGTGAGCAGTTCTTC

abundance: .
v_gene: TRBV5-8
j_gene: TRBJ1-1
d_gene: .
CDR3aa: CASSLGRYGGTEAFF
CDR3nt: TGTGCCAGCAGCCTCGGGAGGTACGGGGGGACTGAAGCTTTCTTT

abundance: .
v_gene: TRBV27
j_gene: TRBJ2-5
d_gene: TRBD2
CDR3aa: CASSLRRLAGKETQYF
CDR3nt: TGTGCCAGCAGTTTAAGGCGACTAGCGGGGAAAGAGACCCAGTACTTC

abundance: .
v_gene: TRBV2
j_gene: TRBJ1-4
d_gene: .
CDR3aa: CASSETTGTTNEKLFF
CDR3nt: TGTGCCAGCAGTGAAACCACAGGGACAACTAATGAAAAACTGTTTTTT

abundance: .
v_gene: TRBV7-2
j_gene: TRBJ2-1
d_gene: TRBD2
CDR3aa: CASSLVTSGSYEQFF
CDR3nt: TGTGCCAGCAGCTTAGTGACTAGCGGGAGTTATGAGCAGTTCTTC

abundance: .
v_gene: TRBV9
j_gene: TRBJ1-2
d_gene: .
CDR3aa: CASSVDWTSGYTF
CDR3nt: TGTGCCAGCAGCGTAGACTGGACAAGTGGCTACACCTTC

abundance: .
v_gene: TRBV15
j_gene: TRBJ2-3
d_gene: TRBD2
CDR3aa: CATSRSPGTSGTDTQYF
CDR3nt: TGTGCCACCAGCAGATCGCCAGGGACTAGCGGCACAGATACGCAGTATTTT

abundance: .
v_gene: TRBV7-8
j_gene: TRBJ1-4
d_gene: TRBD1
CDR3aa: CASSRQGGLSLNEKLFF
CDR3nt: TGTGCCAGCAGCAGACAGGGGGGACTTTCCCTTAATGAAAAACTGTTTTTT

abundance: .
v_gene: TRBV9
j_gene: TRBJ1-1
d_gene: .
CDR3aa: CASSVSGRTEAFF
CDR3nt: TGTGCCAGCAGCGTATCTGGTAGAACTGAAGCTTTCTTT

abundance: .
v_gene: TRBV12-5
j_gene: TRBJ2-7
d_gene: .
CDR3aa: CASGLAGSYEQYF
CDR3nt: TGTGCTAGTGGTTTGGCCGGGAGCTACGAGCAGTACTTC

abundance: .
v_gene: TRBV28
j_gene: TRBJ1-2
d_gene: .
CDR3aa: CASSPRAYGYTF
CDR3nt: TGTGCCAGCAGTCCCAGGGCCTATGGCTACACCTTC

abundance: .
v_gene: TRBV27
j_gene: TRBJ2-3
d_gene: .
CDR3aa: CASSSFVVPDTQYF
CDR3nt: TGTGCCAGCAGTTCATTCGTAGTCCCAGATACGCAGTATTTT

abundance: .
v_gene: TRBV7-3
j_gene: TRBJ2-3
d_gene: TRBD2
CDR3aa: CASSRRTSGSADTQYF
CDR3nt: TGTGCCAGCAGCCGACGGACTAGCGGGAGTGCAGATACGCAGTATTTT

abundance: .
v_gene: TRBV28
j_gene: TRBJ2-7
d_gene: TRBD1
CDR3aa: CASSRQGPYEQYF
CDR3nt: TGTGCCAGCAGTAGACAGGGCCCCTACGAGCAGTACTTC

abundance: .
v_gene: TRBV19
j_gene: TRBJ2-7
d_gene: TRBD2
CDR3aa: CASSIVAGADEQYF
CDR3nt: TGTGCCAGTAGTATTGTCGCGGGAGCTGACGAGCAGTACTTC

abundance: .
v_gene: TRBV5-1
j_gene: TRBJ1-2
d_gene: .
CDR3aa: CASSLRQDGYGYTF
CDR3nt: TGCGCCAGCAGCCTGAGACAGGATGGCTATGGCTACACCTTC

abundance: .
v_gene: TRBV27
j_gene: TRBJ2-7
d_gene: TRBD1
CDR3aa: CASSLGGKSYEQYF
CDR3nt: TGTGCCAGCAGTCTAGGGGGCAAGTCCTACGAGCAGTACTTC

abundance: .
v_gene: TRBV19
j_gene: TRBJ2-6
d_gene: TRBD1
CDR3aa: CASLQGAGANVLTF
CDR3nt: TGTGCCAGCTTACAGGGGGCTGGGGCCAACGTCCTGACTTTC

abundance: .
v_gene: TRBV27
j_gene: TRBJ2-3
d_gene: .
CDR3aa: CASSLGRGTQYF
CDR3nt: TGTGCCAGCAGTTTAGGGAGAGGTACGCAGTATTTT

abundance: .
v_gene: TRBV18
j_gene: TRBJ1-2
d_gene: .
CDR3aa: CASSPEGGYTF
CDR3nt: TGTGCCAGCTCACCAGAGGGTGGCTACACCTTC

abundance: .
v_gene: TRBV19
j_gene: TRBJ2-1
d_gene: .
CDR3aa: CASRAEAKQFF
CDR3nt: TGTGCCAGTAGAGCGGAGGCCAAGCAGTTCTTC

abundance: .
v_gene: TRBV6-5
j_gene: TRBJ1-5
d_gene: TRBD1
CDR3aa: CASSYGQGASQPQHF
CDR3nt: TGTGCCAGCAGTTACGGGCAGGGGGCGAGTCAGCCCCAGCATTTT

abundance: .
v_gene: TRBV5-4
j_gene: TRBJ1-2
d_gene: .
CDR3aa: CASTFGGRGYTF
CDR3nt: TGTGCCAGCACCTTCGGGGGGCGCGGCTACACCTTC

abundance: .
v_gene: TRBV7-2
j_gene: TRBJ2-7
d_gene: .
CDR3aa: CASSFGTPTYEQYF
CDR3nt: TGTGCCAGCAGCTTCGGGACACCTACCTACGAGCAGTACTTC

abundance: .
v_gene: TRBV7-2
j_gene: TRBJ2-7
d_gene: TRBD2
CDR3aa: CASSLDALPTSGSLHEQYF
CDR3nt: TGTGCCAGCAGCTTAGATGCTCTGCCGACTAGCGGGAGTTTACACGAGCAGTACTTC

abundance: .
v_gene: TRBV19
j_gene: TRBJ2-3
d_gene: TRBD2
CDR3aa: CASSLQAGDLTDTQYF
CDR3nt: TGTGCCAGTAGCCTTCAAGCGGGAGACCTCACAGATACGCAGTATTTT

abundance: .
v_gene: TRBV2
j_gene: TRBJ2-2
d_gene: .
CDR3aa: CASSVRGSVPGELFF
CDR3nt: TGTGCCAGCAGTGTGCGAGGGAGTGTACCCGGGGAGCTGTTTTTT

abundance: .
v_gene: TRBV21-1
j_gene: TRBJ1-1
d_gene: .
CDR3aa: CASSKGVRCGGGFWYTEAFF
CDR3nt: TGTGCCAGCAGCAAAGGAGTTCGGTGTGGGGGCGGTTTTTGGTACACTGAAGCTTTCTTT

abundance: .
v_gene: TRBV7-9
j_gene: TRBJ1-1
d_gene: TRBD1
CDR3aa: CASSLSRGTNTEAFF
CDR3nt: TGTGCCAGCAGCTTATCCAGGGGGACGAACACTGAAGCTTTCTTT

abundance: .
v_gene: TRBV27
j_gene: TRBJ2-2
d_gene: .
CDR3aa: CASSLWPGELFF
CDR3nt: TGTGCCAGCAGTTTATGGCCCGGGGAGCTGTTTTTT

abundance: .
v_gene: TRBV9
j_gene: TRBJ2-6
d_gene: .
CDR3aa: CASSFYLNPSGANVLTF
CDR3nt: TGTGCCAGCAGCTTCTACTTAAACCCCTCTGGGGCCAACGTCCTGACTTTC

abundance: .
v_gene: TRBV9
j_gene: TRBJ2-3
d_gene: TRBD2
CDR3aa: CASSYGLATATQYF
CDR3nt: TGTGCCAGCAGCTACGGACTAGCAACAGCTACGCAGTATTTT

abundance: .
v_gene: TRBV19
j_gene: TRBJ2-7
d_gene: .
CDR3aa: CASSIQVSYEQYF
CDR3nt: TGTGCCAGTAGTATACAGGTTTCCTACGAGCAGTACTTC

abundance: .
v_gene: TRBV7-6
j_gene: TRBJ2-1
d_gene: TRBD2
CDR3aa: CASSSETTSGISYNEQFF
CDR3nt: TGTGCCAGCAGCTCGGAGACGACTAGCGGGATCTCCTACAATGAGCAGTTCTTC

abundance: .
v_gene: TRBV4-2
j_gene: TRBJ2-2
d_gene: .
CDR3aa: CASSQEGRRGTGELFF
CDR3nt: TGTGCCAGCAGCCAAGAAGGCCGAAGAGGGACCGGGGAGCTGTTTTTT

abundance: once
v_gene: TRBV29-1
j_gene: TRBJ2-3
d_gene: .
CDR3aa: CSVAGGNTDTQYF
CDR3nt: TGCAGCGTTGCCGGCGGGAACACAGATACGCAGTATTTT

abundance: .
v_gene: TRBV7-8
j_gene: TRBJ2-7
d_gene: .
CDR3aa: CASSLRGMAETYEQYF
CDR3nt: TGTGCCAGCAGCTTAAGGGGTATGGCAGAGACCTACGAGCAGTACTTC